A selection of T cell receptor beta chains follows, all from one sample in a study of breast tumors, draining lymph nodes, adjacent tissues. A single record per CDR3 protein comes from TCRdb applying MiXCR to the multiplex PCR reads. The sample shows approximately 190,000 distinct CDR3 sequences, 25% to 40% of them seen only once. Sequencing input: axillary lymph node tissue. Every receptor here comes from a female donor with breast cancer. Some clones in this sample may be carry-over from other donors' samples. The CDR3 runs from the conserved cysteine through the conserved F or W. Fields, in order: J gene, D gene, V gene, clone size, CDR3 DNA, CDR3 protein. A D gene is named only where the DNA matches it firmly. Rows may omit the clone size; those that give it use once, few, many or a size class.

TRBJ2-7 . TRBV5-4 many TGTGCCAGCAGCTCTTCGCCGGTCTACGAGCAGTACTTC CASSSSPVYEQYF
TRBJ2-3 TRBD1 TRBV18 few TGTGCCAGCTCACCAACAGGGGGCGAGGCAGATACGCAGTATTTT CASSPTGGEADTQYF
TRBJ1-2 . TRBV10-3 many TGTGCCATCAGTGAGCCTTTGAACTATGGCTACACCTTC CAISEPLNYGYTF
TRBJ2-7 TRBD1 TRBV5-1 many TGCGCCAGCAGCTTGGTAGAGACAGGGGGCAACGAGCAGTACTTC CASSLVETGGNEQYF
TRBJ1-5 . TRBV10-3 few TGTGCCATCAGTGAGTCTCCCGGGAATAGCAATCAGCCCCAGCATTTT CAISESPGNSNQPQHF
TRBJ2-7 . TRBV7-9 many TGTGCCAGTGTGGACAGCTACTACGAGCAGTACTTC CASVDSYYEQYF
TRBJ2-7 . TRBV29-1 . TGCAGCGTTGCGATGGCTTACGAGCAGTACTTC CSVAMAYEQYF
TRBJ2-1 TRBD1 TRBV13 many TGTGCCAGCAGCTTGACAGGGATGAATGAGCAGTTCTTC CASSLTGMNEQFF
TRBJ2-7 TRBD1 TRBV29-1 many TGCAGCGTTGAGACAGGGCCCTCCTACGAGCAGTACTTC CSVETGPSYEQYF
TRBJ2-7 . TRBV5-1 many TGCGCCAGCAGCTTGGGACCGGGGGCCTACGAGCAGTACTTC CASSLGPGAYEQYF
TRBJ2-7 . TRBV4-2 . TGTGCCAGCAGCCAAGACGATAGCAGCTCCTACGAGCAGTACTTC CASSQDDSSSYEQYF